A selection of T cell receptor beta chains follows, all from one sample in a study of shared clonotypes between healthy human individuals. Profiling relied on immunoSEQ multiplex PCR, and the TCRdb table lists in-frame clones only, not all of them. The data hold about 2 million clones, with roughly 95% observed a single time. Sequences were obtained from naive CD4+ T cells sorted from blood. Receptor source: a man aged 18 to 30 in good health. Each CDR3 is given without its conserved first and last residue. D genes are given only for firm matches.

j_call: TRBJ1-1; v_call: TRBV5-6; d_call: -; cdr3_aa: ASSSDGRGTEAF
j_call: TRBJ1-5; v_call: TRBV18; d_call: TRBD1; cdr3_aa: ASSPSTGANSQPQH
j_call: TRBJ2-7; v_call: TRBV7-2; d_call: -; cdr3_aa: ASSSPPGREQY
j_call: TRBJ2-3; v_call: TRBV9; d_call: TRBD1; cdr3_aa: ASSVVPGQGTDTQY
j_call: TRBJ2-7; v_call: TRBV27; d_call: TRBD2; cdr3_aa: ASRGTSASGEQY
j_call: TRBJ2-3; v_call: TRBV7-2; d_call: TRBD1; cdr3_aa: ASSPRTGGTDTQY
j_call: TRBJ1-1; v_call: TRBV19; d_call: -; cdr3_aa: ASSISEGVWGTEAF
j_call: TRBJ2-5; v_call: TRBV18; d_call: -; cdr3_aa: ASSPGLNQETQY
j_call: TRBJ2-1; v_call: TRBV5-1; d_call: -; cdr3_aa: ASSLVRQAYNEQF
j_call: TRBJ2-1; v_call: TRBV5-4; d_call: TRBD2; cdr3_aa: ASSQTSGGHNEQF
j_call: TRBJ2-3; v_call: TRBV2; d_call: TRBD1; cdr3_aa: AIKTRQGSTDTQY
j_call: TRBJ2-7; v_call: TRBV28; d_call: -; cdr3_aa: ASIAQAPTYEQY
j_call: TRBJ1-2; v_call: TRBV5-1; d_call: -; cdr3_aa: ASSGGTLNYGYT
j_call: TRBJ1-1; v_call: TRBV19; d_call: TRBD1; cdr3_aa: ASIRTGLNTEAF
j_call: TRBJ1-2; v_call: TRBV19; d_call: -; cdr3_aa: ASSIVGRANYGYT
j_call: TRBJ1-5; v_call: TRBV2; d_call: -; cdr3_aa: ASRPGDSNQPQH
j_call: TRBJ1-3; v_call: TRBV7-8; d_call: -; cdr3_aa: ASSPSDRLGGNTIY
j_call: TRBJ2-7; v_call: TRBV5-4; d_call: -; cdr3_aa: ASSTDRVSYEQY
j_call: TRBJ1-2; v_call: TRBV7-8; d_call: -; cdr3_aa: ASSSKYSSYGYT
j_call: TRBJ1-3; v_call: TRBV9; d_call: -; cdr3_aa: ASGPPGNTIY
j_call: TRBJ2-7; v_call: TRBV5-1; d_call: TRBD1; cdr3_aa: ASSPSQGAYEQY
j_call: TRBJ2-7; v_call: TRBV25-1; d_call: -; cdr3_aa: ASSEGTYYEQY
j_call: TRBJ2-6; v_call: TRBV5-6; d_call: -; cdr3_aa: ASSPRRSGANVLT
j_call: TRBJ2-7; v_call: TRBV5-4; d_call: -; cdr3_aa: ASSLDFYEQY
j_call: TRBJ2-5; v_call: TRBV10-3; d_call: -; cdr3_aa: AISEFAGKETQY
j_call: TRBJ1-2; v_call: TRBV5-6; d_call: -; cdr3_aa: ASSLLQAEGYT
j_call: TRBJ1-3; v_call: TRBV6-6; d_call: -; cdr3_aa: ASSYTASSGNTIY
j_call: TRBJ2-7; v_call: TRBV11-2; d_call: -; cdr3_aa: ASSPGPHSYEQY